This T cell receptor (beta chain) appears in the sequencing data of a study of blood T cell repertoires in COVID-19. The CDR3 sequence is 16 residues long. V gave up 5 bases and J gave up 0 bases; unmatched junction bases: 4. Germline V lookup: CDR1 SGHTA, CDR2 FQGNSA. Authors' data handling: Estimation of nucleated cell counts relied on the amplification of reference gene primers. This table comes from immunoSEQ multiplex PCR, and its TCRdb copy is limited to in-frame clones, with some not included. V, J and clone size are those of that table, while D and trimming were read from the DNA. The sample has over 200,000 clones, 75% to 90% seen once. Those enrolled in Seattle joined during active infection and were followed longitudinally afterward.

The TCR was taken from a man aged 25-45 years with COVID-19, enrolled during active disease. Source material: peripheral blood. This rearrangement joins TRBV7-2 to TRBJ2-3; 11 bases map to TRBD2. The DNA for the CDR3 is TGTGCCAGCAGCGCTATAGCGGGGGGGAGCACAGATACGCAGTATTTT. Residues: CASSAIAGGSTDTQYF.